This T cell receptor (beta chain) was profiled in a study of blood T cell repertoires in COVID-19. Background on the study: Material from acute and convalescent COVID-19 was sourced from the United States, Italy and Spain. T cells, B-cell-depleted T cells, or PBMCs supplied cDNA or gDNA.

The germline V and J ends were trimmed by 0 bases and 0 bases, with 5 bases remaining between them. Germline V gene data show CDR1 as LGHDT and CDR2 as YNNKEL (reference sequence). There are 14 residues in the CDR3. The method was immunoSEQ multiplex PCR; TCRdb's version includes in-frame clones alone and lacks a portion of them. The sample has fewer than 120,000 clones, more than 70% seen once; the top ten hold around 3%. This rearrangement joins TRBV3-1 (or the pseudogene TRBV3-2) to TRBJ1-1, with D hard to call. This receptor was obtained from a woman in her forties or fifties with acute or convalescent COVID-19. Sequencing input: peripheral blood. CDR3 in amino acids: CASSQDPVNTEAFF. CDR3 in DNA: TGTGCCAGCAGCCAAGATCCGGTGAACACTGAAGCTTTCTTT.